Below, 14 T cell receptor beta chains from the same sample are listed, as sequenced in a study of cytomegalovirus exposure and HLA in healthy donors. PCR amplification relied on 60 Vbeta primers (plus 13 Jbeta primers). The assay was immunoSEQ multiplex PCR, and TCRdb's table has in-frame clones only and misses some. The repertoire holds about 87,000 clones, with over 65% as singletons. What was sequenced was PBMCs. Every receptor here comes from a man younger than 40 in good health and CMV-seropositive.

V is TRBV5-4 and J is TRBJ1-1; 11 bases fit TRBD1. Germline assignment: CDR1 SGHNT and CDR2 YYREEE (reference sequence). V dropped 10 bases and J dropped 4; count of bases not matched to a gene: 6. The CDR3 covers 13 residues. The chain's CDR3 is CAVHGTGGTEAFF. CDR3 in DNA: TGTGCCGTGCACGGGACAGGGGGCACTGAAGCTTTCTTT.

The CDR3 DNA reads as TGTGCCAGCAGGATAGCGGGAGCGGAGACCCAGTACTTC. Translating it yields CASRIAGAETQYF. V gene TRBV7-9 combines with J gene TRBJ2-5; 9 positions agree with TRBD2. Trimming at V came to 6 bases and at J to 5 bases, leaving 4 bases not matched to a gene. The CDR3 extends over 13 amino acids. From germline, CDR1 is SEHNR and CDR2 FQNEAQ (reference sequence).

The CDR3, as DNA: TGCGCCAGCAGCCAAGACCCCAATTACAGGGTCGATAGCAATCAGCCCCAGCATTTT. Protein: CASSQDPNYRVDSNQPQHF. The chain has TRBV4-3 and TRBJ1-5, with D tentatively TRBD1 (6 bases). This CDR3 is 19 amino acids long. V was pared by 0 bases and J by 0 bases, with 18 bases between. The germline gives CDR1 LGHNA, CDR2 YSLEER.

V usage is TRBV6-5 and J usage is TRBJ2-7, with 7 nucleotides matching TRBD2. The V and J ends lost 4 bases and 7 bases, in that order; junction bases with no gene match: 7. Germline assignment: CDR1 MNHEY and CDR2 SVGAGI. The CDR3 has 13 amino acids. CDR3 sequence: CASSWTGGREQYF. In DNA, the CDR3 is TGTGCCAGCAGTTGGACGGGAGGTCGAGAGCAGTACTTC.

The chain employs TRBV29-1 and TRBJ2-3, with D maybe TRBD2 (5 bases). Trimming pared 6 bases from V and 2 bases from J, leaving 12 bases between. CDR3 size: 13 residues. Germline V CDR1 and CDR2: SQVTM, ANQGSEA. Here the CDR3 reads CSVGRLNTDTQYF. The CDR3 DNA sequence: TGCAGCGTGGGAAGACTAAACACAGATACGCAGTATTTT.

This clone was seen more than once but under ten times. This chain connects TRBV27 to TRBJ2-3; maybe TRBD1 (7 bases). Trimming removed 6 bases from V and 6 bases from J, with 25 bases in between. Germline V gives CDR1 MNHEY, CDR2 SMNVEV (reference sequence). This CDR3 contains 17 residues. The CDR3, as DNA: TGTGCCAGCAGGGGCTCGGTTGTAGGAGGGGGCGTGGATACGCAGTATTTT. Translated, it gives CASRGSVVGGGVDTQYF.

Points on this clone: One end of the junction varies from germline; a read error may be responsible. The chain uses TRBV4-1 and TRBJ1-2; 8 nucleotides align to TRBD1. Germline CDR1 reads MGHRA; CDR2 reads YSYEKL. CDR3 length: 13 amino acids. The CDR3 is CASSQDVGQVSLF. The CDR3 bases are TGCGCCAGCAGCCAAGATGTGGGACAGGTCTCACTCTTC.

The DNA for the CDR3 is TGTGCCAGCAGTTCACCTAGCGGGAGGGCCCTGCAGTACTTC. Translating it yields CASSSPSGRALQYF. The chain has TRBV27 and TRBJ2-7; 12 bases map to TRBD2. The germline CDR1 and CDR2 sequences are MNHEY and SMNVEV (reference sequence). The J segment lost 9 bases and the V segment lost 4 bases, leaving 7 bases of the junction unmatched. The CDR3 runs to 14 residues.

This chain connects TRBV15 to TRBJ2-4; 8 bases map to TRBD1. CDR3 length: 15 amino acids. Germline CDR1 reads LNHNV; CDR2 reads YYDKDF (reference sequence). V trimming: 1 base; J trimming: 7 bases; junction bases outside the gene matches: 6. The CDR3 region has the DNA TGTGCCACCAGCAGAGCGCGGACAGGGAAGAACATTCAGTACTTC. Its protein product is CATSRARTGKNIQYF.

The V gene is TRBV4-3, the J gene TRBJ2-3; 7 bases line up with TRBD2. The CDR3 sequence is 15 residues long. CDR1 is LGHNA and CDR2 is YSLEER in the germline V gene. V dropped 6 bases and J dropped 2; count of bases not matched to a gene: 8. CDR3 amino acids: CASSINGGTTDTQYF. CDR3 nucleotide sequence: TGCGCCAGCAGTATAAACGGGGGGACCACAGATACGCAGTATTTT.

The gene calls are TRBV4-1 and TRBJ1-2, with unresolved D. The CDR3 is 13 residues long. The V end lost 0 bases, the J end lost 6 bases, and 8 bases lay between the germline ends. From germline, CDR1 is MGHRA and CDR2 YSYEKL. CDR3 loop: CASSQDLLDGYTF. The CDR3 bases are TGCGCCAGCAGCCAAGATCTCCTCGATGGCTACACCTTC.

This clone was seen once. The rearrangement uses TRBV9 and TRBJ1-2; 10 nucleotides agree with TRBD1. Germline values: CDR1 SGDLS, CDR2 YYNGEE. The junction had 2 bases not matched to a gene; V was cut back by 0 bases and J by 6 bases. CDR3 size: 14 residues. The CDR3 nucleotides are TGTGCCAGCAGCGTAGCTGGGACAGGGGATGGCTACACCTTC. It encodes CASSVAGTGDGYTF. The variable domain in full, with the rest retrieved from reference TRBV9 and TRBJ1-2, is DSGVTQTPKHLITATGQRVTLRCSPRSGDLSVYWYQQSLDQGLQFLIQYYNGEERAKGNILERFSAQQFPDLHSELNLSSLELGDSALYFCASSVAGTGDGYTFGSGTRLTVV.

The chain recombines TRBV7-9 with TRBJ2-7; TRBD1 aligns across 8 bases. This CDR3 has 13 amino acids. CDR1 and CDR2 (germline): SEHNR, FQNEAQ (reference sequence). V was pared by 5 bases and J by 7 bases, with 7 bases of the junction left unmatched. Here the CDR3 reads CASSPQGAWEQYF. In DNA form, the CDR3 reads TGTGCCAGCAGCCCGCAGGGGGCTTGGGAGCAGTACTTC.

The chain is built from TRBV6-5 and TRBJ2-5, with 11 bases fitting TRBD2. Trimming took 4 bases from V and 2 from J; bases not matched to a gene: 0. CDR1 and CDR2 from the germline V gene are MNHEY and SVGAGI. The CDR3 totals 14 residues. As DNA, the CDR3 is TGTGCCAGCAGTTGGACTAGCGGGCAAGAGACCCAGTACTTC. It specifies CASSWTSGQETQYF.